Below, one TCR beta chain is given with its context. Its antigen is as yet unknown. Only in-frame clones appear in the TCRdb table, and some are missing; sequencing was by immunoSEQ multiplex PCR. The sample holds roughly 70,000 clones, more than 75% seen once. The data are from a study of OX40 agonist ivuxolimab in advanced cancers. Study findings and constraints: CD8+ T cells (on average) carried more expanded clones than CD4+ T cells. The antigen specificity of the peripheral T cells (those that were expanded) was not determined. Clonal expansion from baseline to week 6 occurred in both CD4+ and CD8+ T cells.

Trimming took 4 bases from V and 2 from J, leaving 9 bases between them. The CDR3 is 13 amino acids. Germline assignment: CDR1 SGHTA and CDR2 FQGNSA. V and J are TRBV7-2 and TRBJ2-7; unclear D gene. The sequence came from an adult with an advanced solid tumor such as melanoma, head and neck, liver or kidney cancer. This sample comprised CD4+ or CD8+ T cells sorted from blood, obtained in a trial of the OX40 agonist ivuxolimab. The CDR3: CASSSLTPYEQYF. CDR3 nucleotide sequence: TGTGCCAGCAGCTCCCTGACGCCCTACGAGCAGTACTTC. Based on the CDR3 plus reference TRBV7-2 and TRBJ2-7, the full variable domain is GAGVSQSPSNKVTEKGKDVELRCDPISGHTALYWYRQSLGQGLEFLIYFQGNSAPDKSGLPSDRFSAERTGGSVSTLTIQRTQQEDSAVYLCASSSLTPYEQYFGPGTRLTVT.